One T cell receptor (beta chain) is described in this entry. The antigen is unknown. The time point here: cycle 4 day 1 (C4D1), after 6 weeks of nivolumab. Autologous stem cell transplantation was followed by relapse in every patient, and brentuximab vedotin exposure varied. This entry comes from a study of PD-1 blockade in classical Hodgkin lymphoma. Findings of the study overall: Prior therapy or disease activity may underlie the repertoire differences, whose causes remain undefined. By C4D1 there was a significant rise in CD4+ TCR diversity but not in CD8+ TCR diversity.

V was clipped by 0 bases and J by 8 bases, with 23 bases between them. Per the germline V gene, CDR1 is SGDLS and CDR2 is YYNGEE. The CDR3 is 18 amino acids. Profiled with immunoSEQ multiplex PCR; TCRdb holds only in-frame clones, not every one. Among roughly 46,000 clones, about 76% were seen once, and the ten largest hold about an eighth. This chain links TRBV9 with TRBJ1-4; D is ambiguous. This receptor was obtained from a human donor with classical Hodgkin lymphoma. The input for sequencing was peripheral blood mononuclear cells (PBMCs), taken before the fourth cycle of nivolumab. CDR3 amino acids: CASSVDPLRAEVTEKLFF. The CDR3 DNA reads TGTGCCAGCAGCGTAGATCCCTTGAGGGCAGAAGTTACCGAAAAACTGTTTTTT.